This entry concerns a single T cell receptor beta chain. This specimen comes from a study of blood T cell repertoires in COVID-19. On the study more broadly: There were acute and convalescent COVID-19 samples, and they came from the United States, Italy and Spain. T cells, B-cell-depleted T cells, or PBMCs supplied cDNA or gDNA.

Assay used: immunoSEQ multiplex PCR; TCRdb lists only in-frame clones, some missing. The table has around 200,000 clones, around 83% seen once; the top ten hold around 7.9%. The CDR3 extends over 18 amino acids. V lost 5 bases and J lost 0, with 24 bases in between. The rearrangement joins TRBV5-3 to TRBJ2-7; D remains unclear. TRBV5-3 is annotated as an ORF whose role is uncertain. Sequenced input: peripheral blood. This clonotype originated in a man aged 40-49 years with active or convalescent COVID-19. DNA for the CDR3: TGTGCCAGAAGATACTCCCTCCCTCAAGACAAGCCCTCCTACGAGCAGTACTTC. Protein sequence: CARRYSLPQDKPSYEQYF.